A single sample is the source of the 30 T cell receptor beta chains below, sequenced in a study of cytomegalovirus exposure and HLA in healthy donors. Primers for the PCR totalled 60 Vbeta and 13 Jbeta. Assay: immunoSEQ multiplex PCR; the TCRdb copy retains only in-frame clones and omits some. The sample consists of approximately 180,000 clones, over 60% of them appearing once. The sequenced sample was PBMCs. The origin of the receptors is a middle-aged woman in good health and CMV-seronegative.

This sequence joins TRBV18 and TRBJ1-5; D uncertain. Trimming removed 2 bases from V and 9 bases from J, with 14 bases in between. CDR1 KGHSH and CDR2 LQKENI come from the germline V gene. This CDR3 region has 14 residues. CDR3 sequence (DNA): TGTGCCAGCTCACCAGGTCCGCAGGCGTTGCCCCAGCATTTT. Protein product: CASSPGPQALPQHF.

V is TRBV6-1 and J is TRBJ1-1; D remains ambiguous. The V gene lost 4 bases and the J gene lost 2 bases, with 8 bases spanning the gap. Germline CDR1 reads MNHNS; CDR2 reads SASEGT. The CDR3 consists of 13 residues. The chain's CDR3 is CASSGPLNTEAFF. CDR3 nucleotides: TGTGCCAGCAGTGGCCCCCTAAACACTGAAGCTTTCTTT.

The CDR3 loop reads CATSRVLAGAYNEQFF. CDR3 bases: TGTGCCACCAGCAGAGTTCTAGCGGGAGCGTATAATGAGCAGTTCTTC. The rearrangement uses TRBV15 and TRBJ2-1; TRBD2 matches at 10 bases. The ends lost 1 base at V and 7 bases at J; junction bases unmatched: 7. CDR1 is LNHNV and CDR2 is YYDKDF in the germline V gene (reference sequence). The CDR3 is made up of 16 amino acids.

The gene calls are TRBV19 and TRBJ2-7; D ambiguous. Germline lookup yields CDR1 LNHDA and CDR2 SQIVND (reference sequence). This CDR3 contains 17 residues. Trimming removed 7 bases at V and 0 bases at J, with 22 bases between. The CDR3 DNA follows: TGTGCCAGTATCCCCTGGAGAAGCCAATTAAGCTCCTACGAGCAGTACGTC. It is translated as CASIPWRSQLSSYEQYV.

The chain uses TRBV5-1 and TRBJ1-1; D might be TRBD1 (5 bases). Deletions cut 7 bases from V and 11 bases from J, with 21 bases between. The CDR3 has 13 residues. CDR1 and CDR2 (germline): SGHRS, YFSETQ. CDR3 coding DNA: TGCGCCAGCGGGATCGGAGGGGCCGGCGTTGCTTTCTTT. Its protein is CASGIGGAGVAFF.

The chain recombines TRBV7-2 with TRBJ2-3; TRBD1 aligns across 10 bases. This CDR3 is built from 16 residues. Germline V CDR1 and CDR2: SGHTA, FQGNSA. The V and J ends lost 2 bases and 3 bases, in that order; junction bases with no gene match: 5. The CDR3 bases are TGTGCCAGCAGCTTATACGGGACAGGGGAGACAGATACGCAGTATTTT. Protein sequence: CASSLYGTGETDTQYF.

V usage is TRBV5-4 and J usage is TRBJ2-3, with D possibly TRBD1 on 5 matching bases. The germline V and J ends were trimmed by 4 bases and 7 bases, with 10 bases remaining between them. CDR1 and CDR2 from the germline V gene are SGHNT and YYREEE (reference sequence). CDR3 size: 12 residues. CDR3: CASSATAYTQYF. The CDR3 bases are TGTGCCAGCAGCGCGACAGCCTATACGCAGTATTTT.

CDR3 loop: CASSLIAVSSYNEQFF. The CDR3 coding sequence is TGTGCCAGCAGCTTAATAGCGGTTAGCTCCTACAATGAGCAGTTCTTC. V is TRBV2 and J is TRBJ2-1, with TRBD2 as a possible D gene (6 bases). Trimming removed 6 bases from V and 0 bases from J, with 15 bases in between. The CDR3 runs 16 residues. CDR1 and CDR2 (germline): SNHLY, FYNNEI.

The V gene is TRBV11-2, the J gene TRBJ2-1, with D possibly being TRBD1 (6 bases). The germline CDR1 and CDR2 sequences are SGHAT and FQNNGV. V was clipped by 0 bases and J by 2 bases, with 11 bases between them. The CDR3 covers 16 residues. Written as DNA, the CDR3 is TGTGCCAGCAGCTTAGATCTTGGACAGCCCTACAATGAGCAGTTCTTC. Its translation is CASSLDLGQPYNEQFF. Full variable domain (rest looked up from reference TRBV11-2 and TRBJ2-1): EAGVAQSPRYKIIEKRQSVAFWCNPISGHATLYWYQQILGQGPKLLIQFQNNGVVDDSQLPKDRFSAERLKGVDSTLKIQPAKLEDSAVYLCASSLDLGQPYNEQFFGPGTRLTVL.

This clone occurred a few times. V and J are TRBV4-3 and TRBJ1-3; no clear D gene. V was shortened by 1 base and J by 2 bases, with 15 bases between the two germline ends. Germline V gives CDR1 LGHNA, CDR2 YSLEER. The CDR3 is 17 amino acids. CDR3 in amino acids: CASSQGRSGRPGNTIYF. The DNA for the CDR3 is TGCGCCAGCAGCCAAGGTAGATCAGGCCGACCTGGAAACACCATATATTTT.

The gene calls are TRBV15 and TRBJ1-2; 7 bases agree with TRBD1. Trimming removed 5 bases from V and 6 bases from J; junction bases left unmatched: 3. The CDR3 consists of 12 residues. Germline loops: CDR1 LNHNV, CDR2 YYDKDF (reference sequence). The CDR3 protein is CATSSDRDGYTF. The CDR3 region has the DNA TGTGCCACCAGCTCCGACAGGGATGGCTACACCTTC. The variable domain in full, completed from reference TRBV15 and TRBJ1-2, reads DAMVIQNPRYQVTQFGKPVTLSCSQTLNHNVMYWYQQKSSQAPKLLFHYYDKDFNNEADTPDNFQSRRPNTSFCFLDIRSPGLGDTAMYLCATSSDRDGYTFGSGTRLTVV.

The chain joins TRBV6-5 to TRBJ2-3; D is unclear. Germline V gene lookup returns CDR1 MNHEY and CDR2 SVGAGI. The CDR3 covers 15 residues. With 0 bases removed from V and 5 bases from J, the gap between germline ends came to 12 bases. In DNA form, the CDR3 reads TGTGCCAGCAGTTACTCCCCCGCTAGGCAAGATACGCAGTATTTT. This sequence encodes CASSYSPARQDTQYF.

CDR3 sequence: CASSYSKGGTYNEQFF. CDR3 sequence (DNA): TGTGCCAGCAGTTACTCGAAAGGGGGAACCTACAATGAGCAGTTCTTC. The chain recombines TRBV6-5 with TRBJ2-1, with D possibly being TRBD1 (6 bases). Trimming shortened V by 0 bases and J by 2 bases, and 11 bases separated the two germline ends. The CDR3 has 16 amino acids. Germline V gene lookup returns CDR1 MNHEY and CDR2 SVGAGI.

The rearrangement links TRBV9 to TRBJ2-3; unclear D gene. Germline CDR1 is SGDLS and CDR2 is YYNGEE. V dropped 0 bases and J dropped 1 base, with 12 bases sitting between them. The CDR3 runs to 16 residues. In nucleotides, the CDR3 is TGTGCCAGCAGCGTAGAGTCGGCTAGAGGCACAGATACGCAGTATTTT. It encodes CASSVESARGTDTQYF.

The rearrangement links TRBV11-3 to TRBJ1-2; D perhaps matches TRBD1 (5 bases). Germline CDR1 reads SGHNT; CDR2 reads YENEEA. V lost 3 bases and J 7 bases, leaving 9 bases between the germline ends. There are 12 residues in the CDR3. In nucleotides, the CDR3 is TGTGCCAGCAGCTTGTGGGGGGGTGGCTACACCTTC. Its protein product is CASSLWGGGYTF.

The gene calls are TRBV10-3 and TRBJ1-1; D may be TRBD1 (6 bases). This CDR3 comprises 12 residues. V lost 11 bases and J lost 5, with 15 bases in between. Germline V lookup: CDR1 ENHRY, CDR2 SYGVKD. In DNA, the CDR3 is TGTGCCTCCAGGGAGGGGGGGACTGAAGCTTTCTTT. It yields the protein CASREGGTEAFF.

V is TRBV7-9 and J is TRBJ1-1; D unclear. V lost 3 bases and J 7 bases, leaving 9 bases between the germline ends. Germline V gene data show CDR1 as SEHNR and CDR2 as FQNEAQ (reference sequence). The CDR3 totals 12 residues. The CDR3 region has the DNA TGTGCCAGCAGCTTGTCTGCCGGTGAAGCTTTCTTT. It is translated as CASSLSAGEAFF.

The chain uses TRBV30 and TRBJ2-7; D perhaps matches TRBD2 (7 bases). There are 14 residues in the CDR3. Trimming stripped 2 bases from V and 2 bases from J, with 13 bases between. Germline loops: CDR1 GTSNPN, CDR2 SVGIG (reference sequence). CDR3 in DNA: TGTGCCTGGAGTATGGGGGGGCCGACCTACGAGCAGTACTTC. Translated, it gives CAWSMGGPTYEQYF.

The CDR3 bases are TGTGCCAGCACCCGACGGACTAACACTGAAGCTTTCTTT. It specifies CASTRRTNTEAFF. The J gene is TRBJ1-1, the V gene TRBV11-3; no clear D. Germline CDR1 SGHNT, CDR2 YENEEA. Trimming pared 7 bases from V and 2 bases from J, leaving 11 bases between. The CDR3 loop spans 13 amino acids.

The J gene is TRBJ1-5, the V gene TRBV5-8; unclear D gene. The germline V gene encodes CDR1 SGHTS and CDR2 YDEGEE. The CDR3 totals 14 residues. The V end was cut by 4 bases, the J end by 6 bases, with 14 bases between. CDR3 DNA: TGTGCCAGCAGCAACCACGGAGCGGGTCAGCCCCAGCATTTT. Protein product: CASSNHGAGQPQHF.

V usage is TRBV5-4 and J usage is TRBJ2-3; 7 nucleotides agree with TRBD2. The CDR3 runs to 14 residues. Germline lookup yields CDR1 SGHNT and CDR2 YYREEE (reference sequence). The V and J ends lost 3 bases and 4 bases, in that order; junction bases with no gene match: 5. CDR3 loop: CASSSATSADTQYF. The DNA for the CDR3 is TGTGCCAGCAGCTCGGCTACTAGCGCAGATACGCAGTATTTT.

V is TRBV29-1 and J is TRBJ1-2; possible D gene TRBD1, 5 bases. The CDR3 contains 13 residues. V gave up 1 base and J gave up 6 bases, with 12 bases separating them. Germline lookup yields CDR1 SQVTM and CDR2 ANQGSEA. As DNA, the CDR3 is TGCAGCGTTGAAGGGGGGACGGGGGATGGCTACACCTTC. Translation gives CSVEGGTGDGYTF.

The genes are TRBV7-2 and TRBJ2-1; tentative D call: TRBD2 (6 bases). Germline assignment: CDR1 SGHTA and CDR2 FQGNSA. V lost 4 bases to trimming and J lost 5 bases, with 12 bases between them. CDR3 length: 14 amino acids. The CDR3 DNA reads as TGTGCCAGCAGCTACAGCGGGCGGCACAATGAGCAGTTCTTC. Protein product: CASSYSGRHNEQFF.

The table lists this clone with a count of one. The same CDR3 can be traced to other DNA sequences in this sample. The CDR3 DNA reads TGTGCCAGCAGCTTGGCGTCCTCCTACGAGCAGTACTTC. Translating it yields CASSLASSYEQYF. This rearrangement joins TRBV5-6 to TRBJ2-7, with D unclear. Trimming removed 0 bases at V and 0 bases at J, with 4 bases between. The CDR3 loop spans 13 amino acids. The germline V gene encodes CDR1 SGHDT and CDR2 YYEEEE.

A remark on this clone: The sample holds other DNA sequences that translate to the same CDR3. The V call is TRBV6-5, the J call TRBJ2-6, with no clear D. CDR1 and CDR2 (germline): MNHEY, SVGAGI. The CDR3 runs to 15 residues. Trimming removed 3 bases at V and 4 bases at J, with 10 bases between. CDR3 region: CASSYTRRGANVLTF. CDR3 bases: TGTGCCAGCAGTTATACTCGGAGAGGGGCCAACGTCCTGACTTTC.

This clone was counted between two and nine times. This chain connects TRBV19 to TRBJ2-3, with a weak D call TRBD2 (6 bases). Germline-derived CDR1 and CDR2 are LNHDA and SQIVND (reference sequence). The CDR3 totals 13 residues. V was cut by 9 bases and J by 4 bases, with 14 bases left in between. The CDR3 spells CASEEGGADTQYF. The DNA of the CDR3 is TGTGCCAGCGAGGAGGGCGGGGCAGATACGCAGTATTTT.

This clone showed up just once. The chain employs TRBV19 and TRBJ1-1; TRBD1 might be the D (6 bases). Per germline, CDR1 LNHDA and CDR2 SQIVND (reference sequence). The CDR3 has 13 residues. The V end lost 4 bases, the J end lost 8 bases, and 14 bases lay between the germline ends. This CDR3 is CASSTGDRTEAFF. The CDR3 DNA follows: TGTGCCAGTAGTACGGGCGACAGGACCGAAGCTTTCTTT.

The chain joins TRBV9 to TRBJ2-3; 8 bases match TRBD2. V lost 4 bases, J lost 1 base, and 5 bases stayed unmatched. From germline, CDR1 is SGDLS and CDR2 YYNGEE. The CDR3 runs to 15 residues. CDR3 DNA sequence: TGTGCCAGCAGCTACCGAGCGGGAGGCACAGATACGCAGTATTTT. Its translation: CASSYRAGGTDTQYF.

The chain couples TRBV7-2 to TRBJ1-2; D possibly corresponds to TRBD1 (6 bases). V was cut by 4 bases and J by 8 bases, with 17 bases left in between. The CDR3 runs 14 residues. Germline V gene lookup returns CDR1 SGHTA and CDR2 FQGNSA. CDR3 residues: CASSSHRGAKGYTF. In DNA, the CDR3 is TGTGCCAGCAGCTCGCACCGGGGGGCAAAGGGCTACACCTTC.

The chain is built from TRBV29-1 and TRBJ1-2, with D possibly matching TRBD1 (5 bases). The CDR3 length is 10 residues. V was pared by 7 bases and J by 8 bases, with 11 bases between. Germline CDR1 and CDR2: SQVTM and ANQGSEA. The chain's CDR3 is CSAQGDGYTF. The CDR3 nucleotides read TGCAGCGCTCAGGGTGACGGCTACACCTTC.